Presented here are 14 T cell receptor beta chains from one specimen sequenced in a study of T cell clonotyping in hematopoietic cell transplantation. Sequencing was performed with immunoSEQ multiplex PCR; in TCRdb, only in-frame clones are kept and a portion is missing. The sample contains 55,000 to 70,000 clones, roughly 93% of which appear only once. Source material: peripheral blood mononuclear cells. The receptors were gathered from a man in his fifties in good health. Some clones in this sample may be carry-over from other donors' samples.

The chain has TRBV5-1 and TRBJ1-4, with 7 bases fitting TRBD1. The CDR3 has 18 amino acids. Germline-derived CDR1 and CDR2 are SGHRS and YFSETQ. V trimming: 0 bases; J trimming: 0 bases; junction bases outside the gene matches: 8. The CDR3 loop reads CASSLGAQGPATNEKLFF. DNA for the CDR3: TGCGCCAGCAGCTTGGGAGCACAGGGGCCTGCAACTAATGAAAAACTGTTTTTT.

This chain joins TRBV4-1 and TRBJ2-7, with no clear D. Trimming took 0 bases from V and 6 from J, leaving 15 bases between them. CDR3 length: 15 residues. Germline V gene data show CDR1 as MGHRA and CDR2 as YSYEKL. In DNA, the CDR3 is TGCGCCAGCAGCCAAGAGGGCCAGATCCCCTCCGAGCAGTACTTC. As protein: CASSQEGQIPSEQYF.

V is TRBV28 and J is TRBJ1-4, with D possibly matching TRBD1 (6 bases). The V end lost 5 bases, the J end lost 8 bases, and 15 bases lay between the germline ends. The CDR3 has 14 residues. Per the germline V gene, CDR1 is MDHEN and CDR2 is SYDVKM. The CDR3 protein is CASSTGQHGEKLFF. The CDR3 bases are TGTGCCAGCAGTACAGGGCAGCATGGGGAAAAACTGTTTTTT.

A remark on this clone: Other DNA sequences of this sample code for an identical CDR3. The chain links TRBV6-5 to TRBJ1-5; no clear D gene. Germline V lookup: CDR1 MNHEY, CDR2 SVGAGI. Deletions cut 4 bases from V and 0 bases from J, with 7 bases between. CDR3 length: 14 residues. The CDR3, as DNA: TGTGCCAGCAGTTCGGGTGGTAGCAATCAGCCCCAGCATTTT. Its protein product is CASSSGGSNQPQHF.

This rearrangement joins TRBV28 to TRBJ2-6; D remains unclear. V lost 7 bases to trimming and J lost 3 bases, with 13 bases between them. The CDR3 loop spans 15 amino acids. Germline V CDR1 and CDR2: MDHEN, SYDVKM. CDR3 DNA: TGTGCCAGCACGGAAGTTGTAGGTGGGGCCAACGTCCTGACTTTC. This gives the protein CASTEVVGGANVLTF.

CDR3 sequence reads: CASSDGLPGDSPLHF. CDR3 DNA sequence: TGTGCCAGCAGTGACGGTCTCCCTGGGGATTCACCCCTCCACTTT. The chain uses TRBV6-1 and TRBJ1-6; D gene ambiguous. V was shortened by 3 bases and J by 8 bases, with 14 bases between the two germline ends. CDR1 and CDR2 (germline): MNHNS, SASEGT. The CDR3 is 15 amino acids.

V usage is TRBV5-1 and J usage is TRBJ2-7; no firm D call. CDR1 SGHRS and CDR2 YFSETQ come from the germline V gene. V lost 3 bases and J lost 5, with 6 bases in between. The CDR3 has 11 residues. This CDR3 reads CASSWGNEQYF. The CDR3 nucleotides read TGCGCCAGCAGCTGGGGTAACGAGCAGTACTTC. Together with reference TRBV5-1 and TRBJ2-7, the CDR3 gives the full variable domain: KAGVTQTPRYLIKTRGQQVTLSCSPISGHRSVSWYQQTPGQGLQFLFEYFSETQRNKGNFPGRFSGRQFSNSRSEMNVSTLELGDSALYLCASSWGNEQYFGPGTRLTVT.

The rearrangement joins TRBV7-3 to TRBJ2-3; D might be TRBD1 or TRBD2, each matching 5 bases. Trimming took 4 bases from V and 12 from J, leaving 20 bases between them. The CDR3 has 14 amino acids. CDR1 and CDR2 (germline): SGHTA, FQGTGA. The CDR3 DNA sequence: TGTGCCAGCAGCTCACTCCGGGACCCGAGAGAACAGTATTTT. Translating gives CASSSLRDPREQYF. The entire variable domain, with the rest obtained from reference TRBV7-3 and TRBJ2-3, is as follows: GAGVSQTPSNKVTEKGKYVELRCDPISGHTALYWYRQSLGQGPEFLIYFQGTGAADDSGLPNDRFFAVRPEGSVSTLKIQRTERGDSAVYLCASSSLRDPREQYFGPGTRLTVL.

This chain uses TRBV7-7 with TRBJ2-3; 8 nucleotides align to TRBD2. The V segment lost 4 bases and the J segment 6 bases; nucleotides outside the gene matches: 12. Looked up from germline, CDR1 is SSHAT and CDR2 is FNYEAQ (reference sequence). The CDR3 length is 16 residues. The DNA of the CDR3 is TGTGCCAGCAGCTCCGGGCTAGCGGGTCGACATGATACGCAGTATTTT. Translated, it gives CASSSGLAGRHDTQYF.

Here the CDR3 reads CASSRTVDEKLFF. As DNA, the CDR3 is TGTGCCAGCAGCAGGACAGTGGATGAAAAACTGTTTTTT. The rearrangement uses TRBV6-5 and TRBJ1-4; a weak D match, TRBD1 (6 bases). Per the germline V gene, CDR1 is MNHEY and CDR2 is SVGAGI. This CDR3 spans 13 amino acids. The V end lost 6 bases, the J end lost 6 bases, and 11 bases lay between the germline ends.

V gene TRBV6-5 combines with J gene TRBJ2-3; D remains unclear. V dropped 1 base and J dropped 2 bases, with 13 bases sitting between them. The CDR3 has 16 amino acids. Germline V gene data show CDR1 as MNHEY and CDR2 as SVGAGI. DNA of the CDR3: TGTGCCAGCAGTTACTGGTTAGGCGGTCCCACAGATACGCAGTATTTT. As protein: CASSYWLGGPTDTQYF.

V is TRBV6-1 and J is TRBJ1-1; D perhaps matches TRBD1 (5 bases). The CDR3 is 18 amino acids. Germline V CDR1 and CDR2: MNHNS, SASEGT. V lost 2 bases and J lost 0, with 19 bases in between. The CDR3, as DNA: TGTGCCAGCAGTGAAAGGAGGCAGGCCTGGGGGATGAACACTGAAGCTTTCTTT. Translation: CASSERRQAWGMNTEAFF.

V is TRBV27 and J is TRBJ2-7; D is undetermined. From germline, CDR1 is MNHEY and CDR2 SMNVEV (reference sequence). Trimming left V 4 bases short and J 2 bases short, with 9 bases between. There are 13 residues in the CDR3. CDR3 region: CASSYGRTYEQYF. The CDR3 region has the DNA TGTGCCAGCAGTTACGGACGGACCTACGAGCAGTACTTC.

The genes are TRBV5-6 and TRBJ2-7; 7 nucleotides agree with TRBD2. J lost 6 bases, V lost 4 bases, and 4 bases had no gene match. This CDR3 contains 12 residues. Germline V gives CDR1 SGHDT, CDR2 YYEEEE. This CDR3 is CASSPLAAEQYF. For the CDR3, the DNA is TGTGCCAGCAGCCCGCTAGCGGCCGAGCAGTACTTC.